What follows are 12 T cell receptor beta chains derived from one specimen sequenced in a study of T cell responses to AZD1222 COVID-19 vaccine. Profiled with immunoSEQ multiplex PCR; TCRdb holds only in-frame clones, not every one. The data show fewer than 140,000 clones, 85% to 90% seen once. This specimen consisted of peripheral blood, obtained on day 0 of AZD1222 vaccination. Source of these receptors: an adult in good health.

The gene calls are TRBV5-1 and TRBJ2-2, with D possibly matching TRBD2 (6 bases). V dropped 4 bases and J dropped 5 bases, with 21 bases sitting between them. The CDR3 is 17 amino acids. CDR1 is SGHRS and CDR2 is YFSETQ in the germline V gene. The CDR3 bases are TGCGCCAGCAGCGTGGCGGGGCAGGGCTCAGGGACCGGGGAGCTGTTTTTT. This sequence encodes CASSVAGQGSGTGELFF. Based on the CDR3 plus reference TRBV5-1 and TRBJ2-2, the full variable domain is KAGVTQTPRYLIKTRGQQVTLSCSPISGHRSVSWYQQTPGQGLQFLFEYFSETQRNKGNFPGRFSGRQFSNSRSEMNVSTLELGDSALYLCASSVAGQGSGTGELFFGEGSRLTVL.

The chain employs TRBV28 and TRBJ1-4; D is perhaps TRBD1 (6 bases). The CDR3 consists of 15 residues. Germline V gene sequence: CDR1 MDHEN, CDR2 SYDVKM. Trimming stripped 6 bases from V and 7 bases from J, with 18 bases between. The CDR3 is CASRRRGGSVEKLFF. As DNA, the CDR3 is TGTGCCAGCAGACGCCGCGGGGGCTCGGTTGAAAAACTGTTTTTT.

The chain combines TRBV10-2 with TRBJ1-4; possible D gene TRBD1, 5 bases. V dropped 5 bases and J dropped 8 bases, with 12 bases sitting between them. The CDR3 contains 13 residues. The germline CDR1 and CDR2 sequences are WSHSY and SAAADI. CDR3 sequence reads: CASSLGTSEKLFF. In nucleotides, the CDR3 is TGCGCCAGCAGTTTAGGGACTAGCGAAAAACTGTTTTTT.

The chain employs TRBV7-9 and TRBJ1-1, with unresolved D. Germline CDR1 reads SEHNR; CDR2 reads FQNEAQ (reference sequence). V was pared by 6 bases and J by 0 bases, with 17 bases between. This CDR3 is 16 amino acids long. In DNA, the CDR3 is TGTGCCAGCAGTTCGATTAGGGCCCTCATGAACACTGAAGCTTTCTTT. This sequence encodes CASSSIRALMNTEAFF.

To note about this clone: At one end the junction does not follow the germline gene, possibly because of a read error. This sequence joins TRBV7-7 and TRBJ2-2, with 8 bases matching TRBD2. The CDR3 has 12 residues. Germline values: CDR1 SSHAT, CDR2 FNYEAQ (reference sequence). DNA for the CDR3: TGTGCTAGCAGCGGGGGTGCCGGGGAGCTGTTTTTT. Translated: CASSGGAGELFF.

The chain uses TRBV7-8 and TRBJ2-7, with D hard to call. Trimming cost V 5 bases and J 0 bases, with 2 bases left between them. The CDR3 length is 11 residues. CDR1 and CDR2 from the germline V gene are SGHVS and FQNEAQ. CDR3 amino acids: CASSHSYEQYF. As DNA, the CDR3 is TGTGCCAGCAGCCACTCCTACGAGCAGTACTTC.

This chain connects TRBV11-2 to TRBJ2-7; no firm D call. The CDR3 covers 14 residues. The V end lost 5 bases, the J end lost 4 bases, and 15 bases lay between the germline ends. Per the germline V gene, CDR1 is SGHAT and CDR2 is FQNNGV. Here the CDR3 reads CASSREAVDYEQYF. CDR3 in DNA: TGTGCCAGCAGCCGAGAGGCAGTAGATTACGAGCAGTACTTC.

CDR3: CASSLGGQNYEQYF. The CDR3 region has the DNA TGTGCCAGCAGCCTAGGGGGACAGAACTACGAGCAGTACTTC. This chain joins TRBV11-2 and TRBJ2-7; 7 positions match TRBD1. Germline CDR1 SGHAT, CDR2 FQNNGV. The CDR3 consists of 14 residues. Unmatched junction bases numbered 7, after V lost 5 bases and J lost 3 bases.

This clone was observed a single time. The gene calls are TRBV15 and TRBJ2-1; no clear D gene. This CDR3 comprises 15 residues. The germline V and J ends were trimmed by 5 bases and 0 bases, with 11 bases remaining between them. Germline CDR1 is LNHNV and CDR2 is YYDKDF (reference sequence). The CDR3 DNA is TGTGCCACCAGCGTTCTCTTGGGCTCCTACAATGAGCAGTTCTTC. Translation gives CATSVLLGSYNEQFF.

This clone came up a few times. The J gene is TRBJ1-2, the V gene TRBV6-1; D remains unclear. This CDR3 is 14 amino acids long. The V gene lost 3 bases and the J gene lost 8 bases, with 16 bases spanning the gap. Germline V gene lookup returns CDR1 MNHNS and CDR2 SASEGT. The CDR3 here is CASSDELDYGGYTF. The CDR3 DNA reads TGTGCCAGCAGTGATGAACTTGACTATGGGGGCTACACCTTC.

V gene TRBV3-1 (or the pseudogene TRBV3-2) combines with J gene TRBJ1-1; TRBD1 matches 7 bases. The CDR3 extends over 13 amino acids. After removal of 4 bases from V and 4 bases from J, the junction contained 3 bases not matched to a gene. Germline-derived CDR1 and CDR2 are LGHDT and YNNKEL (reference sequence). This CDR3 reads CASSPRQGTEAFF. The DNA of the CDR3 is TGTGCCAGCAGCCCCCGACAGGGCACTGAAGCTTTCTTT.

This chain connects TRBV9 to TRBJ2-1; 16 bases line up with TRBD2. Trimming took 3 bases from V and 4 from J; bases not matched to a gene: 10. Germline CDR1 reads SGDLS; CDR2 reads YYNGEE. This CDR3 contains 19 residues. DNA for the CDR3: TGTGCCAGCAGCGCAAAGGGGGGACTAGCGGGAGGGCTGTACAATGAGCAGTTCTTC. As protein: CASSAKGGLAGGLYNEQFF.